The TCR beta chain described here comes from a study of blood T cells in healthy people across ages. The germline CDR1 and CDR2 sequences are SQVTM and ANQGSEA. This CDR3 comprises 12 residues. V was trimmed by 2 bases and J by 0 bases, leaving 2 bases between them. Using a J-beta primer mix together with a sample-barcoded 5' primer, a second PCR was run for about 6 to 11 cycles. Template switching added a 12-random-nucleotide identifier to every cDNA molecule. TCRdb itself ran the 5' RACE reads through MiXCR, one entry per CDR3 protein. Here the sample spans roughly 2 million distinct CDR3 sequences, about 50% being singletons. This clonotype was observed many times.

The sequence was obtained from a woman aged 35 to 49 in good health. Sample: blood. The V call is TRBV29-1, the J call TRBJ2-1; D not resolved. CDR3 sequence (DNA): TGCAGCGTTGAAATCTCCTACAATGAGCAGTTCTTC. Translating gives CSVEISYNEQFF.